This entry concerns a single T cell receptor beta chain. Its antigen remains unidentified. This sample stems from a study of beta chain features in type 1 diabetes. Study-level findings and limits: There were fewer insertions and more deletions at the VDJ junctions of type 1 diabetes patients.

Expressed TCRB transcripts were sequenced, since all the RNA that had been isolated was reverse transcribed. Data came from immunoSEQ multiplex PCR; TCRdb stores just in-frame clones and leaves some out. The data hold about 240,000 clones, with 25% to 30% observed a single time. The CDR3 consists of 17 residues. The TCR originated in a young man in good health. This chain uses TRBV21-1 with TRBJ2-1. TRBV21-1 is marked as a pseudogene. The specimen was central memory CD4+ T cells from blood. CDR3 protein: CASSPPGRSFTYNEQFF. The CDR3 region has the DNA TGTGCCAGCAGCCCACCAGGGAGATCCTTTACTTACAATGAGCAGTTCTTC.